These 27 T cell receptor beta chains came from one sample sequenced in a study of shared clonotypes between healthy human individuals. Some clones are missing from TCRdb's copy, which holds only in-frame ones; the method was immunoSEQ multiplex PCR. The sample contains approximately 740,000 clones, 80% to 95% of which appear only once. CD45RO-negative, CCR7-selected cells formed the naive CD8 fraction, which excluded terminally differentiated effector memory CD45RA+ cells. Sequencing input: naive CD8+ T cells sorted from blood. The receptors stem from a man aged 25-45 years in good health.

V and J are TRBV14 and TRBJ2-7; D not certain. The V and J ends lost 5 bases and 2 bases respectively, with 7 bases between them. Germline V gene data show CDR1 as SGHDN and CDR2 as FVKESK. The CDR3 is 12 residues long. The DNA of the CDR3 is TGTGCCAGCAGCTCTCAAACCTACGAGCAGTACTTC. Translation gives CASSSQTYEQYF.

The chain joins TRBV7-9 to TRBJ1-4; maybe TRBD1 (5 bases). The CDR3 is 13 residues long. Trimming pared 0 bases from V and 6 bases from J, leaving 5 bases between. In germline, CDR1 is SEHNR, CDR2 FQNEAQ (reference sequence). The CDR3 bases are TGTGCCAGCAGCTTAGCAGGGGATGAAAAACTGTTTTTT. It codes for CASSLAGDEKLFF.

This chain uses TRBV5-1 with TRBJ2-3; D possibly corresponds to TRBD2 (5 bases). Germline V gene sequence: CDR1 SGHRS, CDR2 YFSETQ. V lost 0 bases to trimming and J lost 2 bases, with 22 bases between them. The CDR3 sequence is 19 residues long. CDR3 nucleotides: TGCGCCAGCAGCTTGGCCCGATTCTTTTCGAGGGAGCCCACAGATACGCAGTATTTT. Amino acid sequence: CASSLARFFSREPTDTQYF.

The V call is TRBV5-8, the J call TRBJ1-1, with a weak D call TRBD1 (5 bases). The CDR3 totals 15 residues. Trimming pared 3 bases from V and 1 base from J, leaving 13 bases between. The V gene's germline CDR1 is SGHTS and CDR2 YDEGEE. CDR3 sequence: CASSSTGRTNTEAFF. As DNA, the CDR3 is TGTGCCAGCAGCTCAACGGGACGGACGAACACTGAAGCTTTCTTT.

The chain couples TRBV7-9 to TRBJ2-7; D might be TRBD1 (6 bases). From germline, CDR1 is SEHNR and CDR2 FQNEAQ (reference sequence). The CDR3 length is 13 residues. Trimming removed 5 bases from V and 7 bases from J, with 15 bases in between. The DNA of the CDR3 is TGTGCCAGCAGCCCGAAACCCGGACAGGAGCAGTACTTC. Protein: CASSPKPGQEQYF.

This chain links TRBV6-5 with TRBJ2-7, with D perhaps TRBD1 (5 bases). V shed 9 bases and J shed 5 bases, with 17 bases lying between them. The CDR3 has 13 amino acids. CDR1 is MNHEY, CDR2 SVGAGI, per germline. In DNA form, the CDR3 reads TGTGCCAGTCATTCAGGGATCAGGGACGAGCAGTACTTC. Its translation is CASHSGIRDEQYF.

The rearrangement links TRBV9 to TRBJ1-2, with TRBD1 matching 9 bases. The V and J ends lost 1 base and 7 bases, in that order; junction bases with no gene match: 8. The CDR3 is 15 residues long. The germline CDR1 and CDR2 sequences are SGDLS and YYNGEE. The CDR3 DNA reads TGTGCCAGCAGCGTATCTGTGACAGGGGGATCTGGCTACACCTTC. Its protein product is CASSVSVTGGSGYTF.

The chain has TRBV5-1 and TRBJ2-1; 8 positions match TRBD2. The germline gives CDR1 SGHRS, CDR2 YFSETQ. V lost 3 bases to trimming and J lost 7 bases; unmatched junction nucleotides: 18. This CDR3 is 18 amino acids long. The CDR3 DNA is TGCGCCAGCAGCTCCGAACCCGGGACTAGGGTAGTCGGGAATGAGCAGTTCTTC. Its translation: CASSSEPGTRVVGNEQFF.

CDR3 sequence reads: CASSEPPGLATNTGELFF. DNA for the CDR3: TGTGCCAGCAGTGAACCCCCCGGACTAGCGACCAACACCGGGGAGCTGTTTTTT. The gene calls are TRBV6-1 and TRBJ2-2, with 9 bases aligning to TRBD2. The germline CDR1 and CDR2 sequences are MNHNS and SASEGT. The CDR3 loop spans 18 amino acids. V trimming: 2 bases; J trimming: 2 bases; junction bases outside the gene matches: 9.

The V gene is TRBV11-2, the J gene TRBJ2-7, with 8 bases fitting TRBD2. V lost 8 bases and J lost 4; bases outside the gene matches: 7. The CDR3 consists of 13 residues. The germline CDR1 and CDR2 sequences are SGHAT and FQNNGV. CDR3 in amino acids: CASGLAPLYEQYF. CDR3 DNA sequence: TGTGCCAGCGGACTAGCCCCGTTATACGAGCAGTACTTC.

The rearrangement joins TRBV29-1 to TRBJ2-1, with TRBD1 matching over 7 bases. Germline V gives CDR1 SQVTM, CDR2 ANQGSEA. V shed 6 bases, J shed 8 bases, and the junction held 19 bases outside the gene matches. The CDR3 contains 16 residues. CDR3 bases: TGCAGCGTCCCCGAGAGCACAGGGGTTGGGGTGGATGAGCAGTTCTTC. Its protein product is CSVPESTGVGVDEQFF.

This clone was seen just once. The J gene is TRBJ2-7, the V gene TRBV27; D gene ambiguous. V lost 0 bases, J lost 2 bases, and 8 bases lay in between. CDR1 is MNHEY, CDR2 SMNVEV, per germline (reference sequence). CDR3 size: 14 residues. The DNA of the CDR3 is TGTGCCAGCAGTTTATCGCTTGCGCCCTACGAGCAGTACTTC. This translates into CASSLSLAPYEQYF.

The chain joins TRBV5-8 to TRBJ2-5; possible D gene TRBD1, 5 bases. Trimming cost V 2 bases and J 0 bases, with 11 bases left between them. From germline, CDR1 is SGHTS and CDR2 YDEGEE. The CDR3 is 15 amino acids. The DNA of the CDR3 is TGTGCCAGCAGCTTTCTCGACAGCAACCAAGAGACCCAGTACTTC. As protein: CASSFLDSNQETQYF.

The chain has TRBV9 and TRBJ2-1; 15 bases line up with TRBD2. The CDR3 has 19 amino acids. CDR1 is SGDLS and CDR2 is YYNGEE in the germline V gene. V shed 3 bases, J shed 2 bases, and the junction held 9 bases outside the gene matches. The CDR3 spells CASSGTGTSGRYPYNEQFF. The CDR3 bases are TGTGCCAGCAGCGGAACCGGGACTAGCGGGAGGTACCCCTACAATGAGCAGTTCTTC. The full variable domain, rest sourced from reference TRBV9 and TRBJ2-1, is DSGVTQTPKHLITATGQRVTLRCSPRSGDLSVYWYQQSLDQGLQFLIQYYNGEERAKGNILERFSAQQFPDLHSELNLSSLELGDSALYFCASSGTGTSGRYPYNEQFFGPGTRLTVL.

Turning to this clone: Other nucleotide sequences from this sample produce the same CDR3. The CDR3 sequence: CASSSTGIEQYF. CDR3 bases: TGTGCCAGCAGCTCCACAGGGATCGAGCAGTACTTC. The chain joins TRBV7-9 to TRBJ2-7; TRBD1 might be the D (6 bases). The CDR3 loop spans 12 amino acids. Trimming left V 4 bases short and J 6 bases short, with 10 bases between. Germline CDR1 and CDR2: SEHNR and FQNEAQ (reference sequence).

This clone was recorded at least ten times. The chain uses TRBV4-1 and TRBJ2-1, with 12 bases that match TRBD2. Looked up from germline, CDR1 is MGHRA and CDR2 is YSYEKL. Trimming removed 3 bases from V and 3 bases from J; junction bases left unmatched: 3. The CDR3 consists of 16 residues. CDR3 bases: TGCGCCAGCAGCCACCGGACTAGCGGGAACTACAATGAGCAGTTCTTC. Its protein is CASSHRTSGNYNEQFF.

This chain uses TRBV9 with TRBJ2-2; no definite D call. The germline V gene has CDR1 SGDLS and CDR2 YYNGEE. V lost 7 bases and J lost 2, with 12 bases in between. The length of the CDR3 is 14 residues. CDR3 in amino acids: CASASAGNTGELFF. CDR3 nucleotides: TGTGCCAGCGCAAGCGCCGGTAACACCGGGGAGCTGTTTTTT.

The CDR3 DNA is TGTGCCAGCAGTCACCGAGGCAGGGTCGGTGAGCAGTTCTTC. It is translated as CASSHRGRVGEQFF. This rearrangement joins TRBV27 to TRBJ2-1; a possible D gene is TRBD1 (5 bases). This CDR3 is built from 14 residues. Per the germline V gene, CDR1 is MNHEY and CDR2 is SMNVEV (reference sequence). V lost 5 bases, J lost 9 bases, and 17 bases lay in between.

The genes are TRBV11-3 and TRBJ1-5, with D uncertain. V was trimmed by 1 base and J by 6 bases, leaving 22 bases between them. Germline values: CDR1 SGHNT, CDR2 YENEEA. This CDR3 spans 18 amino acids. CDR3 loop: CASSLVFYTGRPIQPQHF. In nucleotides, the CDR3 is TGTGCCAGCAGCTTAGTTTTTTACACTGGCAGACCAATTCAGCCCCAGCATTTT.

The J gene is TRBJ2-5, the V gene TRBV5-4, with TRBD1 identical over 8 bases. The CDR3 covers 13 residues. CDR1 is SGHNT, CDR2 YYREEE, per germline (reference sequence). The V segment lost 10 bases and the J segment 1 base; nucleotides outside the gene matches: 6. CDR3 amino acids: CAANDRGQETQYF. CDR3 DNA: TGTGCCGCGAACGACAGGGGCCAAGAGACCCAGTACTTC.

Regarding this clone: The same CDR3 is also encoded by other DNA sequences in this sample. The chain links TRBV9 to TRBJ2-1, with no clear D. V was clipped by 2 bases and J by 3 bases, with 3 bases between them. The germline gives CDR1 SGDLS, CDR2 YYNGEE. The CDR3 consists of 12 residues. DNA of the CDR3: TGTGCCAGCAGCGTGGACTACAATGAGCAGTTCTTC. This codes for CASSVDYNEQFF. The full variable domain, in which reference TRBV9 and TRBJ2-1 provide the parts outside the CDR3, is DSGVTQTPKHLITATGQRVTLRCSPRSGDLSVYWYQQSLDQGLQFLIQYYNGEERAKGNILERFSAQQFPDLHSELNLSSLELGDSALYFCASSVDYNEQFFGPGTRLTVL.

This chain connects TRBV6-1 to TRBJ1-1, with no clear D. The V end lost 5 bases, the J end lost 4 bases, and 11 bases lay between the germline ends. The CDR3 length is 13 residues. Looked up from germline, CDR1 is MNHNS and CDR2 is SASEGT. In nucleotides, the CDR3 is TGTGCCAGCAGTCAGGTAGAGGTCACTGAAGCTTTCTTT. Amino acid sequence: CASSQVEVTEAFF.

This chain connects TRBV7-9 to TRBJ2-3; maybe TRBD2 (6 bases). This CDR3 region has 18 residues. The ends were cut back, 2 bases at V and 8 bases at J, with 26 bases in the middle. Germline CDR1 reads SEHNR; CDR2 reads FQNEAQ (reference sequence). The CDR3 is CASSLLVSGRQPSGTQYF. The CDR3 bases are TGTGCCAGCAGCTTACTAGTTTCCGGGAGACAGCCATCCGGTACGCAGTATTTT. Complete variable domain (other parts from reference TRBV7-9 and TRBJ2-3): DTGVSQNPRHKITKRGQNVTFRCDPISEHNRLYWYRQTLGQGPEFLTYFQNEAQLEKSRLLSDRFSAERPKGSFSTLEIQRTEQGDSAMYLCASSLLVSGRQPSGTQYFGPGTRLTVL.

The chain is built from TRBV5-1 and TRBJ2-7, with 10 bases fitting TRBD1. Per germline, CDR1 SGHRS and CDR2 YFSETQ. J was trimmed by 5 bases and V by 5 bases; bases with no gene match: 7. This CDR3 region has 14 residues. The CDR3 region has the DNA TGCGCCAGCAGGAGCAGCGGGACAGGGGACGAGCAGTACTTC. Translated, it gives CASRSSGTGDEQYF.

The chain has TRBV7-9 and TRBJ2-7, with a possible D match to TRBD2 (5 bases). Trimming cost V 5 bases and J 3 bases, with 11 bases left between them. The CDR3 has 13 amino acids. Germline V gene lookup returns CDR1 SEHNR and CDR2 FQNEAQ (reference sequence). CDR3 nucleotides: TGTGCCAGCAGCCTATACCGGGACTACGAGCAGTACTTC. Protein product: CASSLYRDYEQYF.

This chain connects TRBV7-9 to TRBJ1-2, with 7 bases fitting TRBD1. Germline V CDR1 and CDR2: SEHNR, FQNEAQ (reference sequence). J lost 4 bases, V lost 5 bases, and 7 bases had no gene match. The CDR3 extends over 14 amino acids. This CDR3 is CASSHRTGGYGYTF. CDR3 nucleotide sequence: TGTGCCAGCAGCCACCGGACAGGAGGCTATGGCTACACCTTC.

This chain joins TRBV6-1 and TRBJ2-1; no clear D. The CDR3 contains 12 residues. Germline V lookup: CDR1 MNHNS, CDR2 SASEGT. Trimming left V 4 bases short and J 6 bases short, with 7 bases between. CDR3 sequence (DNA): TGTGCCAGCAGTGGCATCGCCAATGAGCAGTTCTTC. Its translation: CASSGIANEQFF.